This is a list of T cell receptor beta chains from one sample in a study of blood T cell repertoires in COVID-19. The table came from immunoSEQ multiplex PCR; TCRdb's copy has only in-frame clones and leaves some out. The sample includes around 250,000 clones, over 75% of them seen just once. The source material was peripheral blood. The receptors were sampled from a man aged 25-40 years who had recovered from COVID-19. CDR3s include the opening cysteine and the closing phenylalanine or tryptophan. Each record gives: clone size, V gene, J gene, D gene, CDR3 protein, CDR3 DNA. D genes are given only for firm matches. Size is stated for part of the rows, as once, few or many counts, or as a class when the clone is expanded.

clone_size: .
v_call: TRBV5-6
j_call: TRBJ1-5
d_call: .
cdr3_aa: CASSLVGQPQHF
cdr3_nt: TGTGCCAGCAGCTTGGTCGGGCAGCCCCAGCATTTT

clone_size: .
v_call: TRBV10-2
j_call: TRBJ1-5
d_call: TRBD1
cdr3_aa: CASGAGTGVGNQPQHF
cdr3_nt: TGCGCCAGCGGAGCCGGGACAGGGGTTGGCAATCAGCCCCAGCATTTT

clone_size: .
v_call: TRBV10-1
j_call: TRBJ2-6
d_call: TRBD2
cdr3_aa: CASSEARDYSGANVLTF
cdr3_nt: TGCGCCAGCAGTGAAGCCAGGGACTACTCTGGGGCCAACGTCCTGACTTTC

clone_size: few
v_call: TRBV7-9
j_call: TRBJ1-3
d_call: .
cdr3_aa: CASSLEGDRPGNTIYF
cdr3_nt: TGTGCCAGCAGCTTAGAGGGGGATCGCCCTGGAAACACCATATATTTT

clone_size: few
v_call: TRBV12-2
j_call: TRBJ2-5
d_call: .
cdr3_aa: CASAHRCGSPVETQYF
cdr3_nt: TGTGCCTCCGCCCATCGGTGCGGGAGTCCGGTAGAGACCCAGTACTTC

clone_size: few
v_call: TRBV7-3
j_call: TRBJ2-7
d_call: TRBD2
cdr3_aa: CASSLLAGDSYEQYF
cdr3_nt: TGTGCCAGCAGCCTCCTAGCGGGGGATTCCTACGAGCAGTACTTC

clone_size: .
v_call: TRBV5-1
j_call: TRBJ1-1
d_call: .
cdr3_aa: CASSWRGDTEAFF
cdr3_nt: TGCGCCAGCAGCTGGCGGGGGGACACTGAAGCTTTCTTT

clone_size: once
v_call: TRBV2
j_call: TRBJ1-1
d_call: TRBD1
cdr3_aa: CASRPGQGLNTEAFF
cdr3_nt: TGTGCCAGCAGACCCGGACAGGGATTAAACACTGAAGCTTTCTTT

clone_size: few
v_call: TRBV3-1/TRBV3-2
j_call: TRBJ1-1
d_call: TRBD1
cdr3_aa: CASSQEGQGGTEAFF
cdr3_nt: TGTGCCAGCAGCCAAGAGGGGCAGGGGGGCACTGAAGCTTTCTTT

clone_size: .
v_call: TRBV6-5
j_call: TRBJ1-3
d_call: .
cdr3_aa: CASRRQASGNTIYF
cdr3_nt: TGTGCCAGCAGGCGACAGGCCTCTGGAAACACCATATATTTT

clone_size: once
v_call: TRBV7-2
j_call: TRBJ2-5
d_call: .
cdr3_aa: CASSPREPGETQYF
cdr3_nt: TGTGCCAGCAGCCCCCGGGAGCCTGGAGAGACCCAGTACTTC

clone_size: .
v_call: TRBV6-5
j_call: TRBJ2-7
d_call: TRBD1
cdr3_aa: CASSLSRQGWPYEQYF
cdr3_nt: TGTGCCAGCAGTTTAAGCAGACAGGGGTGGCCCTACGAGCAGTACTTC

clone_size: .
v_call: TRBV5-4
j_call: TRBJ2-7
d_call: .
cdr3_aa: CASSLGGAASYEQYF
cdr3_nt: TGTGCCAGCAGCTTGGGTGGGGCGGCCTCCTACGAGCAGTACTTC

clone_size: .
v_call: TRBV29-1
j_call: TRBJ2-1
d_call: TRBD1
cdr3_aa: CSVRTGSSEQFF
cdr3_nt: TGCAGCGTCCGGACAGGGAGTAGCGAGCAGTTCTTC

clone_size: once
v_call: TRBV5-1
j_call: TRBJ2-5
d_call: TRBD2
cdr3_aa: CASRRKRGQETQYF
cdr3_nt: TGCGCCAGCAGACGAAAGCGGGGCCAAGAGACCCAGTACTTC

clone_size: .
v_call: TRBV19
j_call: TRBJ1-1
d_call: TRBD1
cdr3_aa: CASLDRGEAFF
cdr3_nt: TGTGCCAGTCTCGACAGGGGTGAAGCTTTCTTT

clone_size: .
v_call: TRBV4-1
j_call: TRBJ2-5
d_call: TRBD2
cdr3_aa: CASSRLAGGSQETQYF
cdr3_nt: TGCGCCAGCAGCAGACTAGCGGGGGGGTCCCAAGAGACCCAGTACTTC

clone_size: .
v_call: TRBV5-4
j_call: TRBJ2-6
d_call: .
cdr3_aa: CASSLDKSGANVLTF
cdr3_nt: TGTGCCAGCAGCTTGGACAAATCTGGGGCCAACGTCCTGACTTTC

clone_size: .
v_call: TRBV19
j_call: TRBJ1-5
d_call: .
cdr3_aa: CASSIDRDQPQHF
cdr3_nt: TGTGCCAGTAGTATAGACAGGGATCAGCCCCAGCATTTT

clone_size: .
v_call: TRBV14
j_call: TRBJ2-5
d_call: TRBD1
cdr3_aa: CASSLTGPGGTQYF
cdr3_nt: TGTGCCAGCAGCTTGACAGGGCCTGGGGGGACCCAGTACTTC

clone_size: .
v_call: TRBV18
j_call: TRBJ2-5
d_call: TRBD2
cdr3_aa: CASSPGLEETQYF
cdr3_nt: TGTGCCAGCTCACCCGGACTAGAAGAGACCCAGTACTTC

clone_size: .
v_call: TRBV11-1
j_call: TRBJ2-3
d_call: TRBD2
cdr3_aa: CASTTTSGPRLQQYF
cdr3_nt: TGTGCCAGCACCACGACTAGCGGCCCGAGGCTTCAGCAGTATTTT

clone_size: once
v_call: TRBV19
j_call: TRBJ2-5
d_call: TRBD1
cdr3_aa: CATSRDRQETQYF
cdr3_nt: TGTGCCACCTCGAGGGACAGGCAAGAGACCCAGTACTTC

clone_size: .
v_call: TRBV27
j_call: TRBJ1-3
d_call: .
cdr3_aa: CASRAVGRGNTIYF
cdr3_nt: TGTGCCAGCAGGGCCGTGGGGAGAGGAAACACCATATATTTT

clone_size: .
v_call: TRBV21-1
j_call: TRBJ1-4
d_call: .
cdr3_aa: CASSNLSPRQGFNEKLFF
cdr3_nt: TGTGCCAGCAGCAACTTAAGCCCCCGGCAGGGTTTTAATGAAAAACTGTTTTTT

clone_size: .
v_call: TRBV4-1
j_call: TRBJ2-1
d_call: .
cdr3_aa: CASSQGGMYEQFF
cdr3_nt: TGCGCCAGCAGCCAAGGAGGGATGTATGAGCAGTTCTTC

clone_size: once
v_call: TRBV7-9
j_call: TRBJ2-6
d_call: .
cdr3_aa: CASRRGANVLTF
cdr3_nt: TGTGCCAGCAGGAGGGGGGCCAACGTCCTGACTTTC

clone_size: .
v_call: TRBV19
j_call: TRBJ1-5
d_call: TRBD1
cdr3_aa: CASSIFGLQGGSNQPQHF
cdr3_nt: TGTGCCAGTAGTATATTCGGCCTACAGGGGGGGAGCAATCAGCCCCAGCATTTT

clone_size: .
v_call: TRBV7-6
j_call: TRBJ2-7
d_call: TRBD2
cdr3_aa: CASSHKRGPNSYEQYF
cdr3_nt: TGTGCCAGCAGCCATAAGCGGGGGCCTAACTCCTACGAGCAGTACTTC

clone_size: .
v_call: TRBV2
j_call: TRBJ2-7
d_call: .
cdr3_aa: CASRSEGYEQYF
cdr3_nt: TGTGCCAGCAGATCGGAGGGCTACGAGCAGTACTTC

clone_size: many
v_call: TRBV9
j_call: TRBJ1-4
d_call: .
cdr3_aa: CASSPEGGLGANEKLFF
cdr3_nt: TGTGCCAGCAGCCCCGAGGGGGGGTTGGGGGCTAATGAAAAACTGTTTTTT

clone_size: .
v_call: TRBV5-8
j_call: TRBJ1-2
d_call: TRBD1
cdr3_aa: CASRSGTGGHYGYTF
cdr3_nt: TGTGCCAGCAGGTCCGGGACAGGGGGGCACTATGGCTACACCTTC

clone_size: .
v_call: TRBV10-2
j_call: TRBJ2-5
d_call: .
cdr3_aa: CASSPVRGAGETQYF
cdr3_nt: TGCGCCAGCAGTCCGGTCCGGGGGGCAGGAGAGACCCAGTACTTC

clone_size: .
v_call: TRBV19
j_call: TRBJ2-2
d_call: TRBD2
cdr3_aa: CAAGTRSTGELFF
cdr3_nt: TGTGCCGCCGGGACTAGGTCCACCGGGGAGCTGTTTTTT

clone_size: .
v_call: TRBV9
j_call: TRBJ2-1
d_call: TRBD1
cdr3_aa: CASSVVPGQGINEQFF
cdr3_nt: TGTGCCAGCAGCGTAGTTCCGGGACAGGGGATCAATGAGCAGTTCTTC

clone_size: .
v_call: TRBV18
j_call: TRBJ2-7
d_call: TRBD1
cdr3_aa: CASSPRRGGTGPPYEQYF
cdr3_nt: TGTGCCAGCTCACCACGCAGAGGAGGGACAGGGCCACCCTACGAGCAGTACTTC

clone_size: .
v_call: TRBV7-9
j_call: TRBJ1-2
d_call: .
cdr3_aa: CASSLGQQGGYTF
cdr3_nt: TGTGCCAGCAGTTTGGGGCAGCAGGGCGGCTACACCTTC

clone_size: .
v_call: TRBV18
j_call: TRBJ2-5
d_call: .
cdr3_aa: CASSQDFAETQYF
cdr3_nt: TGTGCCAGCTCTCAGGACTTTGCGGAGACCCAGTACTTC

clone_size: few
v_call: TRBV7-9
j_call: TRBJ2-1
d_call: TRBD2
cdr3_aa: CASSSGLAGGEISYNEQFF
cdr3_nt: TGTGCCAGCAGCTCGGGACTAGCGGGGGGAGAGATCTCCTACAATGAGCAGTTCTTC

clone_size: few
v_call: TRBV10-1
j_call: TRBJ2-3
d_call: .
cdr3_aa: CASSPGADTQYF
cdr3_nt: TGCGCCAGCAGTCCAGGGGCAGATACGCAGTATTTT

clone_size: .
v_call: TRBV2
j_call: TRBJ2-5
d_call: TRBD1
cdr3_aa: CASSETGVEETQYF
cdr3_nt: TGTGCCAGCAGTGAGACAGGGGTTGAGGAGACCCAGTACTTC

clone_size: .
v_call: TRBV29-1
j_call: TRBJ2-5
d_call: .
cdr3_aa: CSVEGDGQTQETQYF
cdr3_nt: TGCAGCGTTGAGGGGGACGGACAGACACAAGAGACCCAGTACTTC

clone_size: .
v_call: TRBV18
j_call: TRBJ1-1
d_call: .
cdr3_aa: CASSPLVRGGGSNWATEAFF
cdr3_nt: TGTGCCAGCTCACCACTCGTTCGCGGGGGAGGGAGTAACTGGGCCACTGAAGCTTTCTTT

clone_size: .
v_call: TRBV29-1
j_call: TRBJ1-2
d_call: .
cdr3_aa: CSADGGGYTF
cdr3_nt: TGCAGCGCGGACGGGGGAGGCTACACCTTC

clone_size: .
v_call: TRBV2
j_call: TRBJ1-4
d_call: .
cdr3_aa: CASSEGRSNEKLFF
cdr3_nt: TGTGCCAGCAGCGAGGGGAGGAGTAATGAAAAACTGTTTTTT

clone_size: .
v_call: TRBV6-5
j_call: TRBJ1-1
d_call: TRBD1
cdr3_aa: CASRGTGGATEAFF
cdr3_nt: TGTGCCAGCAGGGGGACAGGGGGAGCGACTGAAGCTTTCTTT

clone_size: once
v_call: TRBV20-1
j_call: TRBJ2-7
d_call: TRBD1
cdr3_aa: CSASPDGTGGYEQYF
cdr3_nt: TGCAGTGCTAGTCCCGACGGGACAGGGGGCTACGAGCAGTACTTC